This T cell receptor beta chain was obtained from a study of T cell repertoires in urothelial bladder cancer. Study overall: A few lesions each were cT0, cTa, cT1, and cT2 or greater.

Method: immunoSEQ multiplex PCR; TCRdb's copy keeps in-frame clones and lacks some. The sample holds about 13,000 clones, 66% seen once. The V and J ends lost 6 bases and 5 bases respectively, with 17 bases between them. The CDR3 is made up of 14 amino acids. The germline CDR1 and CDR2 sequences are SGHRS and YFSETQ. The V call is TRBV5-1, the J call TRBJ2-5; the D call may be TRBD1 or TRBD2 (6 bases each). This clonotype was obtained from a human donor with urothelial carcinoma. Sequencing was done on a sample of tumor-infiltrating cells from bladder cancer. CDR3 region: CASTLGGQGETQYF. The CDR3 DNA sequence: TGCGCCAGCACCCTTGGGGGGCAGGGGGAGACCCAGTACTTC. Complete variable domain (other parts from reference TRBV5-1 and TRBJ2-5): KAGVTQTPRYLIKTRGQQVTLSCSPISGHRSVSWYQQTPGQGLQFLFEYFSETQRNKGNFPGRFSGRQFSNSRSEMNVSTLELGDSALYLCASTLGGQGETQYFGPGTRLLVL.